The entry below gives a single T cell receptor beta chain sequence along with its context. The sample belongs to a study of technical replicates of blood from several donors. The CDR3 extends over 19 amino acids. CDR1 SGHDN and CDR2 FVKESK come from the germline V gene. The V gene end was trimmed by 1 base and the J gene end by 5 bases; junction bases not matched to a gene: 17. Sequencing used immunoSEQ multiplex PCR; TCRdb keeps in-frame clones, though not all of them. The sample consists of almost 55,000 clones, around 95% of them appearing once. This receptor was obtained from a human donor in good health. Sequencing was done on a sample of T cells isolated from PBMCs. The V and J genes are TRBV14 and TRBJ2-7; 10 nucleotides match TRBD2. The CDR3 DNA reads TGTGCCAGCAGCCAAGGGCTCCGAATCAGCGGGAGGGCCACGGACGAGCAGTACTTC. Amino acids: CASSQGLRISGRATDEQYF.